This T cell receptor (beta chain) originates from a study of shared clonotypes between healthy human individuals. Study at large: Each donor's CD4 naive and CD4 memory cells filled three plates apiece, CD8 naive two, and CD8 memory one.

TCRdb keeps only in-frame clones here, not all; method: immunoSEQ multiplex PCR. The repertoire holds approximately 980,000 clones, approximately 80% seen once, with around 1.4% in the top ten. General study results and limits: Larger estimated richness was generally seen in naive subsets than in memory subsets. It was expected that sequencing depth would affect clonotype sharing among donors. The generation probabilities recorded for non-shared clonotypes fell below those of clonotypes shared by all four donors.

V lost 5 bases to trimming and J lost 4 bases, with 21 bases between them. Germline CDR1 is SGHTA and CDR2 is FQGNSA. This CDR3 is built from 16 residues. For this clone: What it binds is unknown.

The material sequenced was memory CD4+ T cells sorted from blood. Documented subset: CD45RA-negative fraction. The clonotype originates from a young man in good health. The chain has TRBV7-2 and TRBJ2-7; no clear D. CDR3 in amino acids: CASSPARYSFGYEQYF. The CDR3 DNA reads TGTGCCAGCAGCCCGGCTCGGTACAGTTTTGGATACGAGCAGTACTTC.